The 27 T cell receptor beta chains reported below all come from one sample, sequenced in a study of blood T cells in healthy people across ages. PCR was performed a second time for roughly 7 to 11 cycles using a sample-barcoded 5' primer and a J-beta primer mix. TCRdb reanalysed the 5' RACE reads using MiXCR and keeps one entry per CDR3 protein. The sample shows around 1,900,000 distinct CDR3 sequences, approximately 40% of them seen only once. Sequencing was carried out using blood. Receptors originate from a human donor in good health.

The chain recombines TRBV12-3 or TRBV12-4 with TRBJ2-2, with TRBD1 matching 7 bases. Losses at the gene ends were 8 bases for V and 6 bases for J; bases not matched to a gene: 3. The CDR3 is 12 amino acids. The CDR3 is CASGGQAGELFF. The CDR3 bases are TGTGCCAGCGGTGGACAGGCCGGGGAGCTGTTTTTT.

Details on this clonotype: One end of the junction is discordant with germline, which a read error may explain. The chain recombines TRBV2 with TRBJ2-7; 7 bases agree with TRBD2. This CDR3 has 12 residues. CDR1 is SNHLY and CDR2 is FYNNEI in the germline V gene. In nucleotides, the CDR3 is TGTGCCTGCAGTGAAAGGGGAGGGTTGCAGTACTTC. Encoded protein: CACSERGGLQYF.

This clonotype was found a few times. J is TRBJ2-5 and V is TRBV7-8; D unresolved. Germline CDR1 is SGHVS and CDR2 is FQNEAQ. V was pared by 5 bases and J by 2 bases, with 9 bases between. The CDR3 consists of 13 residues. DNA of the CDR3: TGTGCCAGCAGCCGGAATACTCAAGAGACCCAGTACTTC. Amino acids: CASSRNTQETQYF.

The chain couples TRBV5-6 to TRBJ2-3, with D possibly TRBD2 on 6 matching bases. The CDR3 is made up of 19 amino acids. V was pared by 1 base and J by 5 bases, with 26 bases between. The germline V gene encodes CDR1 SGHDT and CDR2 YYEEEE. CDR3 in amino acids: CASSLTGGYSGAGVDTQYF. The CDR3 coding sequence is TGTGCCAGCAGCTTGACCGGGGGTTATAGCGGCGCGGGCGTAGATACGCAGTATTTT.

The chain uses TRBV28 and TRBJ2-1; 7 bases map to TRBD2. Germline V gene lookup returns CDR1 MDHEN and CDR2 SYDVKM. The V gene end was trimmed by 7 bases and the J gene end by 12 bases; junction bases not matched to a gene: 12. The CDR3 runs 13 residues. This CDR3 reads CASISGPGGGQFF. CDR3 DNA sequence: TGTGCCAGCATCTCCGGACCGGGCGGGGGGCAGTTCTTC.

The genes are TRBV11-2 and TRBJ1-2; D is unresolved. Germline V gene sequence: CDR1 SGHAT, CDR2 FQNNGV. CDR3 length: 14 residues. Trimming removed 5 bases from V and 3 bases from J, with 13 bases in between. In DNA, the CDR3 is TGTGCCAGCAGCCCGAATACCGGGGACTATGGCTACACCTTC. Translated, it gives CASSPNTGDYGYTF.

This clonotype turned up a few times. A much larger clone lies a single base off, so this may be a read error. The gene calls are TRBV27 and TRBJ2-5; possible D gene TRBD1, 6 bases. The germline V gene encodes CDR1 MNHEY and CDR2 SMNVEV (reference sequence). V lost 4 bases, J lost 5 bases, and 14 bases lay in between. The CDR3 contains 14 residues. CDR3 nucleotide sequence: TGTGCCAGCAGTTCCTGGGGGCCTCCGGAGACCCAGTACTTC. The encoded protein is CASSSWGPPETQYF.

The chain combines TRBV7-9 with TRBJ1-2, with TRBD1 matching over 9 bases. Germline CDR1 reads SEHNR; CDR2 reads FQNEAQ (reference sequence). J lost 6 bases, V lost 1 base, and 3 bases had no gene match. The CDR3 extends over 14 amino acids. The CDR3 sequence: CASSLGGTGNGYTF. Here the CDR3 DNA reads TGTGCCAGCAGCTTAGGGGGGACAGGGAATGGCTACACCTTC.

V gene TRBV10-2 combines with J gene TRBJ2-1; D unresolved. In germline, CDR1 is WSHSY, CDR2 SAAADI. The CDR3 has 13 residues. V was clipped by 6 bases and J by 8 bases, with 14 bases between them. In nucleotides, the CDR3 is TGCGCCAGCAGAGGCATGGTCCGAGATGAGCAGTTCTTC. Translating gives CASRGMVRDEQFF.

This clonotype was recorded a few times. J is TRBJ1-2 and V is TRBV29-1; possibly TRBD1 for D (6 bases). Looked up from germline, CDR1 is SQVTM and CDR2 is ANQGSEA. The V end lost 0 bases, the J end lost 5 bases, and 13 bases lay between the germline ends. The CDR3 contains 14 residues. CDR3 sequence (DNA): TGCAGCGTTGAAGATCTTAACAGGGATTATGGCTACACCTTC. The encoded protein is CSVEDLNRDYGYTF.

This chain uses TRBV29-1 with TRBJ1-2, with a tentative D call TRBD1 (5 bases). Germline V lookup: CDR1 SQVTM, CDR2 ANQGSEA. The V and J ends lost 4 bases and 4 bases respectively, with 16 bases between them. The CDR3 runs 14 residues. The CDR3 bases are TGCAGCGTTGCCGGGACCCTTGAAGCCTATGGCTACACCTTC. The encoded protein is CSVAGTLEAYGYTF.

V gene TRBV7-2 combines with J gene TRBJ2-3, with TRBD1 as a possible D gene (6 bases). V was shortened by 6 bases and J by 1 base, with 20 bases between the two germline ends. Germline V CDR1 and CDR2: SGHTA, FQGNSA. The CDR3 is made up of 17 amino acids. CDR3 sequence (DNA): TGTGCCAGCAGTCGACAGGTACAAAGATTCCGCACAGATACGCAGTATTTT. Protein sequence: CASSRQVQRFRTDTQYF.

The chain uses TRBV5-1 and TRBJ2-1; 8 positions agree with TRBD1. The CDR3 runs 15 residues. J lost 12 bases, V lost 1 base, and 12 bases had no gene match. Germline CDR1 and CDR2: SGHRS and YFSETQ. CDR3 sequence (DNA): TGCGCCAGCAGCTTGCAGGGGGCGCGGGTTGATGGGCAGTTCTTC. This sequence encodes CASSLQGARVDGQFF.

V is TRBV5-6 and J is TRBJ1-5, with D perhaps matching TRBD1 (6 bases). Germline V gene sequence: CDR1 SGHDT, CDR2 YYEEEE. This CDR3 has 18 residues. V was pared by 1 base and J by 3 bases, with 20 bases between. CDR3: CASSLLGDPQGDNQPQHF. The CDR3 coding sequence is TGTGCCAGCAGCTTGTTAGGCGACCCACAGGGAGACAATCAGCCCCAGCATTTT. Full variable domain (missing parts from reference TRBV5-6 and TRBJ1-5): DAGVTQSPTHLIKTRGQQVTLRCSPKSGHDTVSWYQQALGQGPQFIFQYYEEEERQRGNFPDRFSGHQFPNYSSELNVNALLLGDSALYLCASSLLGDPQGDNQPQHFGDGTRLSIL.

This rearrangement joins TRBV6-1 to TRBJ2-5; D gene ambiguous. Germline V gene data show CDR1 as MNHNS and CDR2 as SASEGT. V gave up 1 base and J gave up 5 bases, with 17 bases separating them. This CDR3 contains 16 residues. The CDR3: CASSEGFGNVPETQYF. The DNA of the CDR3 is TGTGCCAGCAGTGAAGGTTTTGGAAACGTTCCGGAGACCCAGTACTTC.

The V gene is TRBV6-5, the J gene TRBJ1-4; no clear D gene. Germline values: CDR1 MNHEY, CDR2 SVGAGI. V was shortened by 0 bases and J by 8 bases, with 13 bases between the two germline ends. The CDR3 loop spans 15 amino acids. This CDR3 is CASSYSAPVVEKLFF. In nucleotides, the CDR3 is TGTGCCAGCAGTTACTCGGCCCCAGTAGTAGAAAAACTGTTTTTT.

This clonotype showed up just a few times. An end of the junction does not agree with germline; a read error may underlie this. CDR3 protein: CASSVGGGADEQFF. The CDR3 DNA sequence: TGTGCCAGTAGCGTGGGTGGGGGGGCTGATGAGCAGTTCTTC. V usage is TRBV9 and J usage is TRBJ2-1, with D possibly matching TRBD2 (7 bases). Germline V gives CDR1 SGDLS, CDR2 YYNGEE. The CDR3 sequence is 14 residues long.

The chain joins TRBV7-2 to TRBJ1-1, with 8 nucleotides matching TRBD1. Germline CDR1 is SGHTA and CDR2 is FQGNSA. The CDR3 runs to 13 residues. With V trimmed by 5 bases and J by 11 bases, 10 bases remained unmatched. Written as DNA, the CDR3 is TGTGCCAGCAGCCAGGAGACAGGGGTTTGGGCTTTCTTT. As protein: CASSQETGVWAFF.

This chain's CDR3 is CASSLNPPGGRSYNEQFF. The CDR3 DNA follows: TGTGCCAGCAGCTTAAATCCCCCGGGGGGGCGCTCCTACAATGAGCAGTTCTTC. The chain combines TRBV7-2 with TRBJ2-1, with TRBD2 identical over 8 bases. The J segment lost 0 bases and the V segment lost 2 bases, leaving 9 bases of the junction unmatched. The CDR3 runs 18 residues. Germline CDR1 reads SGHTA; CDR2 reads FQGNSA.

There are a few counts of this clonotype. V and J are TRBV5-1 and TRBJ2-3; 9 bases fit TRBD2. Per germline, CDR1 SGHRS and CDR2 YFSETQ. V shed 3 bases and J 4 bases; nucleotides not matched to a gene: 9. CDR3 length equals 16 residues. The CDR3 region has the DNA TGCGCCAGCAGCTGGGTTGGGACTAGCAGGGCAGATACGCAGTATTTT. Protein: CASSWVGTSRADTQYF.

V gene TRBV15 combines with J gene TRBJ1-5, with D tentatively TRBD1 (6 bases). The germline V gene has CDR1 LNHNV and CDR2 YYDKDF (reference sequence). Trimming took off 0 bases at V and 6 bases at J, with 15 bases between the two ends. There are 16 residues in the CDR3. The CDR3 sequence: CATSRDRVGGTQPQHF. CDR3 DNA: TGTGCCACCAGCAGAGATCGGGTGGGGGGCACTCAGCCCCAGCATTTT.

Many counts were recorded for this clonotype. This rearrangement joins TRBV29-1 to TRBJ2-5, with D maybe TRBD2 (5 bases). The CDR3 contains 12 residues. Germline V gene data show CDR1 as SQVTM and CDR2 as ANQGSEA. CDR3 DNA sequence: TGCAGTCCAAAAGGGAGCGACGAGACCCAGTACTTC. It translates to CSPKGSDETQYF.

Only one count was recorded for this clonotype. CDR3 in DNA: TGTGCCAGCATAGTCAGGGAGAACACTGAAGCTTTCTTT. It translates to CASIVRENTEAFF. The rearrangement uses TRBV12-3 or TRBV12-4 and TRBJ1-1, with D possibly being TRBD1 (5 bases). The CDR3 contains 13 residues. The ends were cut back, 7 bases at V and 1 base at J, with 10 bases in the middle.

This clonotype was detected a few times. V is TRBV15 and J is TRBJ2-3; 8 nucleotides match TRBD1. The CDR3 spans 17 residues. Germline loops: CDR1 LNHNV, CDR2 YYDKDF (reference sequence). V was pared by 0 bases and J by 0 bases, with 5 bases of the junction left unmatched. CDR3 coding DNA: TGTGCCACCAGCAGAGATCACCAGGGGGCGAGCACAGATACGCAGTATTTT. Amino acid sequence: CATSRDHQGASTDTQYF. Using reference TRBV15 and TRBJ2-3 for the parts outside the CDR3, the full variable domain is DAMVIQNPRYQVTQFGKPVTLSCSQTLNHNVMYWYQQKSSQAPKLLFHYYDKDFNNEADTPDNFQSRRPNTSFCFLDIRSPGLGDTAMYLCATSRDHQGASTDTQYFGPGTRLTVL.

In regard to this clonotype: A much more abundant neighbour one base away suggests this may be a read error. The chain carries TRBV12-3 or TRBV12-4 and TRBJ2-4; 7 bases are shared with TRBD2. Trimming cost V 4 bases and J 0 bases; bases outside gene matches: 3. CDR3 length equals 15 residues. The CDR3 DNA reads TGTGCCAGCAGTTGCGGGGGACTAGCCAAAAACATTCAGTACTTC. Encoded protein: CASSCGGLAKNIQYF.

This clonotype showed up just once. The rearrangement joins TRBV18 to TRBJ2-7; D is unresolved. Trimming left V 4 bases short and J 5 bases short, with 9 bases between. The CDR3 runs 12 residues. Per germline, CDR1 KGHSH and CDR2 LQKENI. The CDR3 DNA reads TGTGCCAGCTCACGGCGGATAGACGAGCAGTACTTC. This translates into CASSRRIDEQYF.

This chain joins TRBV12-3 or TRBV12-4 and TRBJ1-2; D is undetermined. Deletions cut 5 bases from V and 8 bases from J, with 21 bases between. The CDR3 is made up of 15 amino acids. CDR3 coding DNA: TGTGCCAGCAGTCCCCCCGGCAGTCAGATGTGGGGCTACACCTTC. It encodes CASSPPGSQMWGYTF.